Reported below is one T cell receptor beta chain. The clone's antigen remains unknown. No much larger clone is present one base from it, and per-base qualities are unavailable. A distance of 8 bases separates the germline ends of V and J, which lose 2 bases and 0 bases respectively. Taken from cysteine to phenylalanine, the CDR3 has 14 residues. The only DNA kept is the CDR3, 42 bases in frame from the first base. CDR1 and CDR2, per the germline V gene, are SGDLS and YYNGEE. The protocol used for the library was the immunoSEQ multiplex PCR assay. As for the original processing: A statistical classification framework was built for diagnosing cytomegalovirus status from the catalog of TCR beta chain sequences. The clones in this table, taken by TCRdb from immuneACCESS, are in-frame only. Not every clone is retained; where verified, under half of the shortfall comes from an unresolved V gene, and the cause of the rest is unknown. The V and J calls and clone size were taken over from that table, and D and trimming were inferred from the DNA. Within this sample are 55,000 to 75,000 clones, with approximately 93% of them counted one time only. 4% to 5.5% of the sample lies in the top ten.

The donors were included in the validation cohort of some 120 subjects, a group kept apart from the roughly 670-subject first cohort. The data originate from a study of cytomegalovirus exposure and HLA in healthy donors (dated by TCRdb to about 2017). With regard to the full study: The roughly 700 repertoires of the first cohort and the 95 to 150 validation repertoires were produced on the same platform, according to a later analysis. The study aimed to test whether cataloging public T cell receptors could reveal signatures of past pathogen exposure. To predict cytomegalovirus infection status, the study combined high-throughput TCR immunosequencing, statistical association of individual TCRs with disease status, and machine learning. A separate validation cohort of about 110 different subjects was used in addition to the approximately 610-subject first cohort.

General conclusions and limits of the study: A few of the identified cytomegalovirus-associated TCR beta chains were confirmed in vitro to be specific for cytomegalovirus antigens. A later analysis lacked HLA typing for the validation cohort, so it scored co-occurrence in that cohort across all 120 or so repertoires. Across donors, most TCR sequences were observed very rarely, whereas some public TCRs were present in many individuals. The classifier was reported to diagnose cytomegalovirus status with high specificity and sensitivity in both the original and validation cohorts. In a later analysis, TCRs clustered in the first cohort were found to also tend to co-occur in the approximately 120 validation repertoires, with 90% to 95% of cluster scores above 0. It was suggested by the authors that the approach could potentially be generalized to other disease states and immunological phenotypes. The study listed 170 or so TCR beta chains as associated with cytomegalovirus.

The receptor was isolated from a man between 18 and 29 years old in good health and CMV-seropositive. The rearranged chain carries TRBV9 and TRBJ1-1, with no D gene named confidently. The sample taken for sequencing was PBMCs. Here the CDR3 is given as CASSVSAVNTEAFF. The nucleotide sequence reads as follows: TGTGCCAGCAGCGTCTCGGCGGTGAACACTGAAGCTTTCTTT.